This is a list of T cell receptor beta chains from one sample in a study of radiation and T cells in renal cell carcinoma. Method: immunoSEQ multiplex PCR; TCRdb's copy keeps in-frame clones and lacks some. The table has just over 95,000 clones, approximately 86% seen once. The material sequenced was blood, taken from a patient whose treatment included radiotherapy and nephrectomy. The receptors derive from a man aged 50 to 59 with renal cell carcinoma. The conserved cysteine and the conserved F or W are not part of the CDR3 here. A D gene is named only where the DNA matches it firmly.

D: NA; J: TRBJ2-2; V: TRBV7-3; CDR3: ASSLDWNTGELF
D: NA; J: TRBJ1-3; V: TRBV19; CDR3: ASSARRGNGNTIY
D: TRBD2; J: TRBJ2-5; V: TRBV5-1; CDR3: ASSLVLAGVPQETQY
D: NA; J: TRBJ2-5; V: TRBV19; CDR3: ASSISGRGEETQY
D: NA; J: TRBJ2-3; V: TRBV27; CDR3: ASSYRGTDTQY
D: NA; J: TRBJ1-6; V: TRBV9; CDR3: ASSARPEVGGNSPLH
D: TRBD2; J: TRBJ2-3; V: TRBV18; CDR3: ASSPRTSGTDTQY
D: TRBD1; J: TRBJ1-4; V: TRBV4-3; CDR3: ASSQEGTGANEKLF
D: NA; J: TRBJ2-7; V: TRBV10-1; CDR3: ASSESSLAGEQY
D: TRBD1; J: TRBJ1-2; V: TRBV6-5; CDR3: ASSYAKARGGDGYT
D: NA; J: TRBJ1-4; V: TRBV2; CDR3: ASSEVFGGTNEKLF
D: NA; J: TRBJ2-2; V: TRBV5-1; CDR3: ASSLAGPTGELF
D: NA; J: TRBJ1-2; V: TRBV5-1; CDR3: ASSLYSAPTNYGYT
D: TRBD2; J: TRBJ2-5; V: TRBV6-1; CDR3: ASSPGLAVQETQY
D: TRBD1; J: TRBJ2-3; V: TRBV4-1; CDR3: ASRNRGNTDTQY
D: TRBD1; J: TRBJ2-3; V: TRBV19; CDR3: ATRDSKGTDTQY
D: TRBD1; J: TRBJ2-7; V: TRBV19; CDR3: ASRQGARHEQY
D: NA; J: TRBJ2-1; V: TRBV20-1; CDR3: SGLRYNEQF
D: NA; J: TRBJ1-2; V: TRBV5-1; CDR3: ASSLAGQNYGYT
D: NA; J: TRBJ1-2; V: TRBV6-1; CDR3: ASRASKGHYGYT
D: NA; J: TRBJ2-3; V: TRBV7-9; CDR3: ASSPIAGRGATQY
D: NA; J: TRBJ2-7; V: TRBV19; CDR3: ASRVGQGNYEQY
D: NA; J: TRBJ1-2; V: TRBV6-5; CDR3: AMGANYGYT
D: TRBD1; J: TRBJ2-3; V: TRBV19; CDR3: ASRGDRGIPDTQY
D: TRBD1; J: TRBJ1-1; V: TRBV7-8; CDR3: ASSRGRDSVLNTEAF
D: NA; J: TRBJ2-3; V: TRBV5-4; CDR3: ASSQGPADTQY
D: NA; J: TRBJ2-7; V: TRBV18; CDR3: ASSPGPTSSHEQY
D: NA; J: TRBJ1-1; V: TRBV18; CDR3: ASSPDRARGTEAF
D: TRBD1; J: TRBJ2-1; V: TRBV15; CDR3: ATSRGDRVGNEQF
D: NA; J: TRBJ1-5; V: TRBV2; CDR3: ASSEWTPSNQPQH
D: TRBD2; J: TRBJ2-5; V: TRBV4-3; CDR3: ASSQSSGGAGSQY
D: NA; J: TRBJ2-1; V: TRBV6-1; CDR3: ASSDNNEQF
D: NA; J: TRBJ2-2; V: TRBV18; CDR3: ASSRKQGRTGELF
D: NA; J: TRBJ1-1; V: TRBV5-1; CDR3: ASHTGHPGSNMPEAF
D: NA; J: TRBJ1-4; V: TRBV19; CDR3: ASSIDQGVRPFNEKLF
D: NA; J: TRBJ1-5; V: TRBV27; CDR3: ASSFVADNQPQH
D: NA; J: TRBJ1-4; V: TRBV9; CDR3: ASSVGWQYNEKLF
D: NA; J: TRBJ1-5; V: TRBV7-6; CDR3: ASSLVSCSGCSNQPQH
D: TRBD1; J: TRBJ1-2; V: TRBV29-1; CDR3: SVFRTGQANYGYT
D: NA; J: TRBJ2-3; V: TRBV10-3; CDR3: AISEALDTQY
D: NA; J: TRBJ2-1; V: TRBV30; CDR3: AWSDKGSYNEQF
D: NA; J: TRBJ2-7; V: TRBV7-9; CDR3: ASSSGRIYEQY
D: NA; J: NA; V: TRBV19; CDR3: ASSMRVNEQY
D: NA; J: TRBJ1-3; V: TRBV7-9; CDR3: ASSLRTINTIY
D: NA; J: TRBJ1-2; V: TRBV11-2; CDR3: ASSLEGGHGYT
D: NA; J: TRBJ2-1; V: TRBV7-9; CDR3: ASSLKYNEQF
D: TRBD2; J: TRBJ2-1; V: TRBV10-3; CDR3: ASSPFGGGGREQF
D: TRBD1; J: TRBJ1-5; V: TRBV5-1; CDR3: ASSPGTGNQPQH